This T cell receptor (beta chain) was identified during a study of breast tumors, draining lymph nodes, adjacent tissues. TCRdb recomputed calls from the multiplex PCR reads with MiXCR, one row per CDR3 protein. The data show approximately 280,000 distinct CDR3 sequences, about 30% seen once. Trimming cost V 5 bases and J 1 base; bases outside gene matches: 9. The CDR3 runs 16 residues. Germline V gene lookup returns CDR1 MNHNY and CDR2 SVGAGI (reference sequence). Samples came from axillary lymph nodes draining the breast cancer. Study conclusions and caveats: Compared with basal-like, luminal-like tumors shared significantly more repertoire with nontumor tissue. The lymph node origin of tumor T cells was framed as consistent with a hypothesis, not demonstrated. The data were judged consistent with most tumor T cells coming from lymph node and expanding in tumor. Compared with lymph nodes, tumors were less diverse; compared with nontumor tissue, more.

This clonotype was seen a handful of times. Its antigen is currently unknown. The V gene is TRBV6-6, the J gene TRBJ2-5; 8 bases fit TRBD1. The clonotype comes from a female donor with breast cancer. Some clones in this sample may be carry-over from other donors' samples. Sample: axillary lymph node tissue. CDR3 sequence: CASSEVDRGAQETQYF. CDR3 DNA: TGTGCCAGCAGTGAAGTCGACAGGGGAGCCCAAGAGACCCAGTACTTC.